These 32 T cell receptor beta chains came from one sample sequenced in a study of blood T cell repertoires in COVID-19. Assay used: immunoSEQ multiplex PCR; TCRdb lists only in-frame clones, some missing. Found here are around 130,000 clones, 84% of them singletons; the top ten hold almost 9%. Input material: peripheral blood. Source of these receptors: a man aged 25-40 years with COVID-19, enrolled during active disease.

The V gene is TRBV28, the J gene TRBJ1-2; possible D gene TRBD1, 5 bases. The CDR3 spans 15 residues. Trimming stripped 4 bases from V and 6 bases from J, with 18 bases between. In germline, CDR1 is MDHEN, CDR2 SYDVKM. In nucleotides, the CDR3 is TGTGCCAGCAGTTACCCGCGGGGGTGGGAACATGGCTACACCTTC. This sequence encodes CASSYPRGWEHGYTF.

In its sample, this clone was seen a few times. The CDR3 loop is CASSPQGWGTNEKLFF. The CDR3 nucleotides read TGTGCCAGCAGCCCCCAGGGGTGGGGGACTAATGAAAAACTGTTTTTT. The J gene is TRBJ1-4, the V gene TRBV7-9, with a possible D match to TRBD1 (6 bases). CDR1 and CDR2 (germline): SEHNR, FQNEAQ (reference sequence). CDR3 length: 16 amino acids. The V end was cut by 5 bases, the J end by 2 bases, with 15 bases between.

This rearrangement joins TRBV15 to TRBJ2-2; 8 nucleotides align to TRBD1. The V and J ends lost 0 bases and 4 bases, in that order; junction bases with no gene match: 13. The germline CDR1 and CDR2 sequences are LNHNV and YYDKDF (reference sequence). This CDR3 is built from 19 residues. CDR3: CATSRDTPGQGLGTGELFF. The CDR3 DNA reads TGTGCCACCAGCAGAGATACCCCCGGACAGGGTTTGGGCACCGGGGAGCTGTTTTTT.

The V gene is TRBV20-1, the J gene TRBJ1-1; D gene ambiguous. Trimming cost V 3 bases and J 0 bases, with 11 bases left between them. The CDR3 consists of 14 residues. In germline, CDR1 is DFQATT, CDR2 SNEGSKA (reference sequence). The CDR3 sequence: CSASLSQMNTEAFF. The CDR3 DNA sequence: TGCAGTGCTAGTTTGTCACAGATGAACACTGAAGCTTTCTTT.

This clone was detected only once. The J gene is TRBJ2-1, the V gene TRBV28; D unresolved. The CDR3 has 14 amino acids. Germline V lookup: CDR1 MDHEN, CDR2 SYDVKM. V lost 10 bases to trimming and J lost 0 bases, with 13 bases between them. This chain's CDR3 is CATFEPGSYNEQFF. CDR3 DNA sequence: TGTGCCACTTTCGAACCGGGCTCCTACAATGAGCAGTTCTTC.

The rearrangement joins TRBV15 to TRBJ2-3; D perhaps matches TRBD2 (6 bases). This CDR3 spans 12 amino acids. CDR1 and CDR2 from the germline V gene are LNHNV and YYDKDF (reference sequence). Trimming removed 5 bases at V and 6 bases at J, with 9 bases between. The CDR3 DNA is TGTGCCACCAGCCGAACTAGCGATACGCAGTATTTT. Translated, it gives CATSRTSDTQYF.

The genes are TRBV2 and TRBJ2-1; 7 bases are a match to TRBD2. V shed 3 bases, J shed 0 bases, and the junction held 8 bases outside the gene matches. This CDR3 has 17 residues. Per germline, CDR1 SNHLY and CDR2 FYNNEI. The CDR3 DNA reads as TGTGCCAGCAGTGAGTGGGACTACAAGAGCTCCTACAATGAGCAGTTCTTC. Translation gives CASSEWDYKSSYNEQFF. Using reference TRBV2 and TRBJ2-1 for the parts outside the CDR3, the full variable domain is EPEVTQTPSHQVTQMGQEVILRCVPISNHLYFYWYRQILGQKVEFLVSFYNNEISEKSEIFDDQFSVERPDGSNFTLKIRSTKLEDSAMYFCASSEWDYKSSYNEQFFGPGTRLTVL.

The chain links TRBV7-6 to TRBJ1-1, with unresolved D. The ends were cut back, 4 bases at V and 0 bases at J, with 15 bases in the middle. Germline assignment: CDR1 SGHVS and CDR2 FNYEAQ. The CDR3 extends over 16 amino acids. CDR3 bases: TGTGCCAGCAGCTCCGAGCGTCTCGGTGTGAACACTGAAGCTTTCTTT. It codes for CASSSERLGVNTEAFF.

The chain links TRBV5-6 to TRBJ2-7; 7 bases match TRBD1. The V and J ends lost 1 base and 4 bases, in that order; junction bases with no gene match: 2. CDR3 length equals 13 residues. Germline V lookup: CDR1 SGHDT, CDR2 YYEEEE. CDR3 bases: TGTGCCAGCAGCTTGATGGGACAGTACGAGCAGTACTTC. This codes for CASSLMGQYEQYF.

This clone was observed a single time. V and J are TRBV6-4 and TRBJ2-1; TRBD1 aligns across 10 bases. The CDR3 is 15 residues long. Germline V CDR1 and CDR2: MRHNA, SNTAGT. V lost 3 bases, J lost 9 bases, and 8 bases stayed unmatched. As DNA, the CDR3 is TGTGCCAGCAGTGAACAGGGACAGGGGTTAAGTGAGCAGTTCTTC. Its translation is CASSEQGQGLSEQFF.

This chain connects TRBV9 to TRBJ1-2; 8 nucleotides align to TRBD1. This CDR3 region has 13 residues. Trimming removed 3 bases from V and 8 bases from J; junction bases left unmatched: 6. Germline V gives CDR1 SGDLS, CDR2 YYNGEE. CDR3 in amino acids: CASSARTGFGYTF. As DNA, the CDR3 is TGTGCCAGCAGCGCCCGGACAGGGTTCGGCTACACCTTC.

The chain recombines TRBV9 with TRBJ2-1, with 7 positions matching TRBD2. CDR3 length equals 12 residues. Germline V gives CDR1 SGDLS, CDR2 YYNGEE. V lost 4 bases, J lost 10 bases, and 5 bases stayed unmatched. The CDR3 bases are TGTGCCAGCAGCCCAAATAGCGGGGAGCAGTTCTTC. It encodes CASSPNSGEQFF.

This rearrangement joins TRBV11-2 to TRBJ2-3; 8 nucleotides match TRBD2. This CDR3 is built from 17 residues. The V gene's germline CDR1 is SGHAT and CDR2 FQNNGV. Germline trimming cut 6 bases from V and 2 bases from J; bases unmatched to any gene: 13. The CDR3 sequence is CASRQGSRGLDTDTQYF. The CDR3 DNA follows: TGTGCCAGCAGACAAGGCAGCCGGGGACTAGACACAGATACGCAGTATTTT. The full variable domain, completed using reference TRBV11-2 and TRBJ2-3, is EAGVAQSPRYKIIEKRQSVAFWCNPISGHATLYWYQQILGQGPKLLIQFQNNGVVDDSQLPKDRFSAERLKGVDSTLKIQPAKLEDSAVYLCASRQGSRGLDTDTQYFGPGTRLTVL.

The chain recombines TRBV15 with TRBJ2-5, with TRBD1 identical over 7 bases. The V segment lost 0 bases and the J segment 3 bases; nucleotides outside the gene matches: 4. CDR1 and CDR2 (germline): LNHNV, YYDKDF (reference sequence). The CDR3 spans 15 residues. The CDR3 is CATSRDPGTEETQYF. CDR3 bases: TGTGCCACCAGCAGAGATCCTGGGACAGAAGAGACCCAGTACTTC.

The chain carries TRBV19 and TRBJ2-5; a weak D match, TRBD1 (5 bases). The CDR3 is made up of 16 amino acids. Trimming cost V 6 bases and J 0 bases, with 17 bases left between them. The germline V gene has CDR1 LNHDA and CDR2 SQIVND (reference sequence). The CDR3 coding sequence is TGTGCCAGTAGAGACAGAGACAGAAATTACCAAGAGACCCAGTACTTC. Translation: CASRDRDRNYQETQYF.

CDR3 nucleotides: TGTGCCAGCAGCGACGATTTGGCGACAGGGGTAACTGAAGCTTTCTTT. Translating it yields CASSDDLATGVTEAFF. This rearrangement joins TRBV9 to TRBJ1-1; 8 bases agree with TRBD1. The CDR3 contains 16 residues. Germline CDR1 SGDLS, CDR2 YYNGEE. Trimming took 3 bases from V and 5 from J; bases not matched to a gene: 12.

The count of this clone is one. The chain joins TRBV29-1 to TRBJ1-1; TRBD1 matches 7 bases. The CDR3 spans 12 residues. The J segment lost 5 bases and the V segment lost 5 bases, leaving 5 bases of the junction unmatched. Germline V gene lookup returns CDR1 SQVTM and CDR2 ANQGSEA. CDR3 nucleotide sequence: TGCAGCGTTTCAACAGGGGTTACTGAAGCTTTCTTT. It codes for CSVSTGVTEAFF.

In nucleotides, the CDR3 is TGTGCCAGTACCCCTAGGCAGGGAGGCGAGCAGTACTTC. Protein sequence: CASTPRQGGEQYF. V is TRBV19 and J is TRBJ2-7, with D perhaps matching TRBD2 (6 bases). Germline lookup yields CDR1 LNHDA and CDR2 SQIVND (reference sequence). CDR3 length: 13 residues. V lost 7 bases to trimming and J lost 6 bases, with 16 bases between them.

The count of this clone is one. At one end the junction does not follow the germline gene, possibly because of a read error. V is TRBV28 and J is TRBJ2-1; D unclear. The CDR3 runs to 11 residues. CDR1 MDHEN and CDR2 SYDVKM come from the germline V gene. In DNA, the CDR3 is TGTGCCAGCAGCCGCGTGAAGGCTAGGCTCTTC. Protein product: CASSRVKARLF. The whole variable domain, filled in from reference TRBV28 and TRBJ2-1, reads DVKVTQSSRYLVKRTGEKVFLECVQDMDHENMFWYRQDPGLGLRLIYFSYDVKMKEKGDIPEGYSVSREKKERFSLILESASTNQTSMYLCASSRVKARLFGPGTRLTVL.

J is TRBJ2-5 and V is TRBV2; D uncertain. The germline gives CDR1 SNHLY, CDR2 FYNNEI. The CDR3 contains 15 residues. The ends were cut back, 0 bases at V and 6 bases at J, with 14 bases in the middle. CDR3 sequence: CASSEALGAEKTQYF. DNA for the CDR3: TGTGCCAGCAGTGAAGCGCTTGGTGCGGAAAAGACCCAGTACTTC.

The J gene is TRBJ1-2, the V gene TRBV7-9; possible D gene TRBD1, 5 bases. The CDR3 is 14 amino acids. V lost 1 base and J 7 bases, leaving 13 bases between the germline ends. CDR1 and CDR2 from the germline V gene are SEHNR and FQNEAQ (reference sequence). The CDR3 nucleotides read TGTGCCAGCAGCTTAGTTAGCAGGGCTGGTGGCTACACCTTC. It yields the protein CASSLVSRAGGYTF.

The genes are TRBV27 and TRBJ1-1; D is undetermined. With 8 bases removed from V and 6 bases from J, the gap between germline ends came to 10 bases. Germline V gives CDR1 MNHEY, CDR2 SMNVEV (reference sequence). The CDR3 spans 11 residues. The CDR3 loop reads CASYSTSEAFF. In DNA, the CDR3 is TGTGCCAGCTACTCCACCTCTGAAGCTTTCTTT.

This chain uses TRBV3-1 (or the pseudogene TRBV3-2) with TRBJ2-1; 8 nucleotides line up with TRBD2. This CDR3 is built from 16 residues. Per the germline V gene, CDR1 is LGHDT and CDR2 is YNNKEL (reference sequence). The V segment lost 4 bases and the J segment 2 bases; nucleotides outside the gene matches: 7. CDR3 loop: CASSPLAGKAYNEQFF. DNA of the CDR3: TGTGCCAGCAGCCCTTTAGCGGGAAAGGCCTACAATGAGCAGTTCTTC.

The chain employs TRBV28 and TRBJ1-2, with 8 positions matching TRBD1. The CDR3 extends over 13 amino acids. V shed 7 bases, J shed 4 bases, and the junction held 5 bases outside the gene matches. Germline assignment: CDR1 MDHEN and CDR2 SYDVKM. In DNA, the CDR3 is TGTGCCAGCATGAAGACAGGGGTCTATGGCTACACCTTC. It is translated as CASMKTGVYGYTF.

J is TRBJ2-5 and V is TRBV29-1; D not certain. The V gene's germline CDR1 is SQVTM and CDR2 ANQGSEA. V was cut by 3 bases and J by 3 bases, with 11 bases left in between. The CDR3 runs 13 residues. The CDR3 DNA is TGCAGCGTTGACGGTAATCACGAAGAGACCCAGTACTTC. Encoded protein: CSVDGNHEETQYF.

The chain uses TRBV6-1 and TRBJ1-3, with D unresolved. Deletions cut 1 base from V and 0 bases from J, with 7 bases between. Germline loops: CDR1 MNHNS, CDR2 SASEGT. This CDR3 contains 15 residues. CDR3 bases: TGTGCCAGCAGTGAAGTCGGTCCCTCTGGAAACACCATATATTTT. It specifies CASSEVGPSGNTIYF.

The J gene is TRBJ2-7, the V gene TRBV11-2, with TRBD2 as a possible D gene (5 bases). There are 14 residues in the CDR3. V was clipped by 4 bases and J by 3 bases, with 13 bases between them. Germline loops: CDR1 SGHAT, CDR2 FQNNGV. The CDR3 spells CASSSAEEGYEQYF. The CDR3 nucleotides are TGTGCCAGCAGCTCAGCGGAAGAGGGCTACGAGCAGTACTTC.

This rearrangement joins TRBV30 to TRBJ1-5; D gene unclear. The CDR3 has 16 amino acids. Looked up from germline, CDR1 is GTSNPN and CDR2 is SVGIG (reference sequence). The germline V and J ends were trimmed by 0 bases and 3 bases, with 15 bases remaining between them. The CDR3, as DNA: TGTGCCTGGAGTGTACGAGAAGGAGGAAACAATCAGCCCCAGCATTTT. Translated, it gives CAWSVREGGNNQPQHF.

The chain is built from TRBV9 and TRBJ2-3; 9 bases fit TRBD1. There are 16 residues in the CDR3. Germline-derived CDR1 and CDR2 are SGDLS and YYNGEE. The J segment lost 0 bases and the V segment lost 0 bases, leaving 2 bases of the junction unmatched. CDR3 nucleotide sequence: TGTGCCAGCAGCGTAGGGGGGACAGGGAGCACAGATACGCAGTATTTT. Encoded protein: CASSVGGTGSTDTQYF.

The chain combines TRBV6-5 with TRBJ2-3, with 7 nucleotides matching TRBD2. The CDR3 length is 13 residues. After removal of 11 bases from V and 0 bases from J, the junction contained 5 bases not matched to a gene. The germline gives CDR1 MNHEY, CDR2 SVGAGI. CDR3 sequence reads: CAAGATSTDTQYF. For the CDR3, the DNA is TGTGCCGCGGGAGCAACTAGCACAGATACGCAGTATTTT.

The chain links TRBV25-1 to TRBJ2-5; possible D gene TRBD2, 5 bases. The V end was cut by 4 bases, the J end by 5 bases, with 14 bases between. The CDR3 sequence is 14 residues long. Germline lookup yields CDR1 MGHDK and CDR2 SYGVNS. The CDR3 spells CASSGWERRETQYF. Written as DNA, the CDR3 is TGTGCCAGCAGTGGGTGGGAGCGGAGGGAGACCCAGTACTTC.

The CDR3 sequence is CSVRLTNFGDTQYF. CDR3 bases: TGCAGCGTTCGGCTCACGAATTTCGGGGATACGCAGTATTTT. The V call is TRBV29-1, the J call TRBJ2-3; D call uncertain. The CDR3 totals 14 residues. Between the trimmed V and J ends, which lost 5 bases and 6 bases, there was a span of 18 bases. Germline values: CDR1 SQVTM, CDR2 ANQGSEA.